The sequence of this TCR beta chain was determined in a study of response to subunit inactivated influenza vaccine. Study-level results: It was the authors' suggestion that each seasonal influenza vaccination recruits few new T cells.

TCRdb used MiXCR to reprocess the RT-PCR reads, holding one entry per CDR3 protein. The sample holds about 520,000 distinct CDR3 sequences; 25% are singletons and the top ten take under 2.5%. To note about this clonotype: Its antigen is unidentified.

V shed 2 bases, J shed 1 base, and the junction held 12 bases outside the gene matches. The CDR3 runs to 18 residues. Germline V gene data show CDR1 as SGHAT and CDR2 as FQNNGV. The starting material was CD4+ T cells sorted from PBMCs, obtained roughly 5 days after vaccination. This clonotype was sampled from a man aged 45 to 65 who received an inactivated influenza vaccine. The chain employs TRBV11-2 and TRBJ2-3, with 7 bases that match TRBD2. This CDR3 is CASSLYSAGVGRTDTQYF. The CDR3 region has the DNA TGTGCCAGCAGCTTATATTCTGCGGGAGTGGGTCGCACAGATACGCAGTATTTT.